This T cell receptor beta chain derives from a study of metastatic and nonmetastatic thyroid tumors. V lost 6 bases and J 3 bases, leaving 12 bases between the germline ends. This CDR3 contains 14 residues. Germline CDR1 is SGHRS and CDR2 is YFSETQ. Details on this clone: What it recognizes is unknown.

Using MiXCR, TCRdb re-called clones from the PCR reads. Here the sample spans about 40,000 clones, 28% being singletons. Treatment of any kind had been given to no patient before thyroid surgery. Study findings and constraints: Malignant tumors reportedly showed significantly higher TCR beta diversity than benign nodules in both blood and tumor.

Sequencing input: blood. This chain connects TRBV5-1 to TRBJ2-2; the D gene is possibly TRBD2 (5 bases). The sequence was obtained from a male donor with papillary thyroid cancer or a benign thyroid nodule (not recorded which). Some clones in this sample may be carry-over from other donors' samples. The CDR3 sequence: CASIEGQDTGELFF. The DNA of the CDR3 is TGCGCCAGCATTGAGGGTCAGGACACCGGGGAGCTGTTTTTT. The full variable domain, completed using reference TRBV5-1 and TRBJ2-2, is KAGVTQTPRYLIKTRGQQVTLSCSPISGHRSVSWYQQTPGQGLQFLFEYFSETQRNKGNFPGRFSGRQFSNSRSEMNVSTLELGDSALYLCASIEGQDTGELFFGEGSRLTVL.